Each of the 18 T cell receptor beta chains below was sequenced from the same sample in a study of OX40 agonist ivuxolimab in advanced cancers. This table comes from immunoSEQ multiplex PCR, and its TCRdb copy is limited to in-frame clones, with some not included. The sample records roughly 66,000 clones, over 80% being singletons. This material consisted of CD4+ or CD8+ T cells sorted from blood, taken in a trial of the OX40 agonist ivuxolimab. The receptors stem from an adult with an advanced solid tumor such as melanoma, head and neck, liver or kidney cancer.

The rearrangement joins TRBV18 to TRBJ1-3; D might be TRBD1 (6 bases). Trimming took 5 bases from V and 0 from J, leaving 11 bases between them. The CDR3 has 15 amino acids. Germline-derived CDR1 and CDR2 are KGHSH and LQKENI. The DNA of the CDR3 is TGTGCCAGCTCAGAGGGACAAAACTCTGGAAACACCATATATTTT. Translation gives CASSEGQNSGNTIYF.

The rearrangement links TRBV6-5 to TRBJ1-1; D gene unclear. Deletions cut 1 base from V and 3 bases from J, with 15 bases between. The germline V gene encodes CDR1 MNHEY and CDR2 SVGAGI. The CDR3 totals 16 residues. The CDR3 bases are TGTGCCAGCAGTTACTTGTCCCACAGAAATTACACTGAAGCTTTCTTT. Translation gives CASSYLSHRNYTEAFF.

The V gene is TRBV9, the J gene TRBJ2-2; the D gene is possibly TRBD1 (5 bases). CDR1 is SGDLS, CDR2 YYNGEE, per germline. The V end lost 0 bases, the J end lost 1 base, and 7 bases lay between the germline ends. This CDR3 is 15 amino acids long. CDR3 nucleotide sequence: TGTGCCAGCAGCGTAGACAGGAAGAACACCGGGGAGCTGTTTTTT. It specifies CASSVDRKNTGELFF.

This clone was found once. The chain couples TRBV25-1 to TRBJ1-1, with TRBD1 matching over 7 bases. The trim removed 0 bases at V and 6 bases at J, leaving 13 bases unmatched. This CDR3 contains 17 residues. Germline V lookup: CDR1 MGHDK, CDR2 SYGVNS. DNA of the CDR3: TGTGCCAGCAGTGAATATGGTAAGGGGGCGAGATCTTCTGAAGCTTTCTTT. This translates into CASSEYGKGARSSEAFF.

The table lists this clone with a count of one. The chain couples TRBV7-3 to TRBJ2-3, with 8 bases identical to TRBD2. Losses at the gene ends were 1 base for V and 3 bases for J; bases not matched to a gene: 12. This CDR3 spans 18 amino acids. Germline-derived CDR1 and CDR2 are SGHTA and FQGTGA. CDR3 in amino acids: CASSLMATIGGATDTQYF. The CDR3 DNA reads as TGTGCCAGCAGCTTAATGGCCACCATCGGGGGGGCGACAGATACGCAGTATTTT.

V usage is TRBV2 and J usage is TRBJ2-7; D possibly corresponds to TRBD1 (6 bases). CDR1 is SNHLY, CDR2 FYNNEI, per germline. Trimming cost V 1 base and J 6 bases, with 16 bases left between them. This CDR3 comprises 15 residues. CDR3 loop: CASSEVSTGRREQYF. DNA for the CDR3: TGTGCCAGCAGTGAAGTCTCGACAGGCCGCCGCGAGCAGTACTTC.

The rearrangement uses TRBV7-3 and TRBJ2-1, with 8 bases identical to TRBD1. Trimming removed 5 bases from V and 9 bases from J; junction bases left unmatched: 12. The germline gives CDR1 SGHTA, CDR2 FQGTGA. This CDR3 has 15 residues. CDR3 bases: TGTGCCAGCAGCGTGACAGGGGTAACTAGCCTTGAGCAGTTCTTC. It codes for CASSVTGVTSLEQFF. The entire variable domain, with the rest obtained from reference TRBV7-3 and TRBJ2-1, is as follows: GAGVSQTPSNKVTEKGKYVELRCDPISGHTALYWYRQSLGQGPEFLIYFQGTGAADDSGLPNDRFFAVRPEGSVSTLKIQRTERGDSAVYLCASSVTGVTSLEQFFGPGTRLTVL.

The V gene is TRBV6-5, the J gene TRBJ2-7, with TRBD2 matching 13 bases. CDR1 and CDR2 from the germline V gene are MNHEY and SVGAGI. The CDR3 is 15 amino acids. The ends lost 5 bases at V and 6 bases at J; junction bases unmatched: 7. The CDR3 protein is CASSQLAGGPGEQYF. CDR3 in DNA: TGTGCCAGCAGTCAACTAGCGGGAGGGCCGGGCGAGCAGTACTTC.

V usage is TRBV28 and J usage is TRBJ2-5; D may be TRBD1 (6 bases). The CDR3 consists of 15 residues. Looked up from germline, CDR1 is MDHEN and CDR2 is SYDVKM. V lost 7 bases to trimming and J lost 2 bases, with 17 bases between them. The CDR3 sequence is CASTLTATGQETQYF. The CDR3 DNA reads TGTGCCAGCACCCTTACTGCGACAGGACAAGAGACCCAGTACTTC.

This clone was seen only once. The rearrangement links TRBV11-3 to TRBJ2-3, with D perhaps TRBD2 (5 bases). The CDR3 contains 16 residues. With 5 bases removed from V and 1 base from J, the gap between germline ends came to 16 bases. Germline CDR1 and CDR2: SGHNT and YENEEA. The CDR3 DNA reads as TGTGCCAGCAGCGGCGGTTTGGAGGCTCGCACAGATACGCAGTATTTT. It translates to CASSGGLEARTDTQYF.

The gene calls are TRBV11-2 and TRBJ2-7; 8 bases are shared with TRBD1. Looked up from germline, CDR1 is SGHAT and CDR2 is FQNNGV. This CDR3 contains 17 residues. Losses at the gene ends were 7 bases for V and 3 bases for J; bases not matched to a gene: 17. The CDR3 DNA is TGTGCCAGCACCGACCCCCCAACAGGGGGAATTAGCTACGAGCAGTACTTC. Translation: CASTDPPTGGISYEQYF.

The chain employs TRBV27 and TRBJ2-5, with D possibly matching TRBD1 (5 bases). Matching the DNA end better, TRBJ2-7 makes the J call doubtful. CDR3 length equals 15 residues. Germline V gene sequence: CDR1 MNHEY, CDR2 SMNVEV (reference sequence). The CDR3 here is CASSLYGRVLYEQYF. CDR3 coding DNA: TGTGCCAGCAGTTTATATGGCAGGGTCCTCTACGAGCAGTACTTC.

This sequence joins TRBV2 and TRBJ2-3; 14 bases match TRBD2. CDR1 is SNHLY, CDR2 FYNNEI, per germline. This CDR3 region has 16 residues. J gave up 6 bases and V 8 bases, and 10 bases lay outside the gene matches. CDR3 amino acids: CASLLRLAGGRDTQYF. The CDR3 nucleotides read TGTGCCAGCCTCCTCCGACTAGCGGGAGGGCGGGATACGCAGTATTTT.

Here the CDR3 reads CASSATSGRISSYNEQFF. Written as DNA, the CDR3 is TGTGCCAGCAGTGCGACTAGCGGGAGGATTAGCTCCTACAATGAGCAGTTCTTC. This chain uses TRBV7-8 with TRBJ2-1, with 13 nucleotides matching TRBD2. With V trimmed by 6 bases and J by 0 bases, 8 bases remained unmatched. Germline CDR1 SGHVS, CDR2 FQNEAQ. This CDR3 spans 18 amino acids.

This clone has more than one count but fewer than ten. V and J are TRBV19 and TRBJ2-7; the D call may be TRBD1 or TRBD2 (5 bases each). Between the trimmed V and J ends, which lost 6 bases and 2 bases, there was a span of 11 bases. Germline-derived CDR1 and CDR2 are LNHDA and SQIVND (reference sequence). CDR3 length: 13 amino acids. For the CDR3, the DNA is TGTGCCAGTAGCGGGACGGTTACCTACGAGCAGTACTTC. This sequence encodes CASSGTVTYEQYF.

The rearrangement joins TRBV28 to TRBJ2-4, with 8 positions matching TRBD1. The J segment lost 3 bases and the V segment lost 3 bases, leaving 4 bases of the junction unmatched. This CDR3 has 15 amino acids. CDR1 MDHEN and CDR2 SYDVKM come from the germline V gene. CDR3 bases: TGTGCCAGCAGTTTGACAGGGGAGGACAAAAACATTCAGTACTTC. This translates into CASSLTGEDKNIQYF. Using reference TRBV28 and TRBJ2-4 for the parts outside the CDR3, the full variable domain is DVKVTQSSRYLVKRTGEKVFLECVQDMDHENMFWYRQDPGLGLRLIYFSYDVKMKEKGDIPEGYSVSREKKERFSLILESASTNQTSMYLCASSLTGEDKNIQYFGAGTRLSVL.

The chain joins TRBV18 to TRBJ2-2; tentatively, D is TRBD2 (5 bases). The CDR3 spans 16 residues. CDR1 and CDR2 (germline): KGHSH, LQKENI. Trimming left V 2 bases short and J 3 bases short, with 13 bases between. CDR3 DNA sequence: TGTGCCAGCTCACCAAGTTCCAGCGGATACACCGGGGAGCTGTTTTTT. Translation: CASSPSSSGYTGELFF.

The V and J genes are TRBV15 and TRBJ2-2; 13 bases are a match to TRBD2. V trimming: 3 bases; J trimming: 5 bases; junction bases outside the gene matches: 9. The CDR3 has 18 residues. Germline CDR1 reads LNHNV; CDR2 reads YYDKDF (reference sequence). This CDR3 reads CATSRGGLAGATTGELFF. The CDR3 DNA reads as TGTGCCACCAGCAGGGGCGGACTAGCGGGGGCAACGACCGGGGAGCTGTTTTTT. Supplemented by reference TRBV15 and TRBJ2-2, the full variable domain reads DAMVIQNPRYQVTQFGKPVTLSCSQTLNHNVMYWYQQKSSQAPKLLFHYYDKDFNNEADTPDNFQSRRPNTSFCFLDIRSPGLGDTAMYLCATSRGGLAGATTGELFFGEGSRLTVL.